This T cell receptor (beta chain) was recovered during a study of blood T cell repertoires in COVID-19. The ends lost 11 bases at V and 3 bases at J; junction bases unmatched: 15. This CDR3 region has 15 residues. Germline CDR1 and CDR2: ENHRY and SYGVKD. Original processing notes: Counts of nucleated cells, estimated from reference gene primer amplification, were obtained. The protocol was immunoSEQ multiplex PCR, while the TCRdb copy is restricted to in-frame clones and leaves out a portion. That table is the source of V, J and clone size, and D and trimming were worked out from the DNA. The sample lists 200,000 to 250,000 clones, about 86% occurring once.

The sequence came from a man younger than 30 with active or convalescent COVID-19. The chain employs TRBV10-3 and TRBJ2-7; 8 nucleotides line up with TRBD2. The sequencing sample was made of peripheral blood. CDR3 loop: CAVTGGPGQLYEQYF. CDR3 nucleotide sequence: TGTGCCGTCACGGGAGGGCCGGGACAACTCTACGAGCAGTACTTC.